This T cell receptor beta chain was captured by sequencing in a study of T cells expressing NK-cell markers. Reprocessing the 5' RACE reads, TCRdb reports a single entry for every CDR3 protein and omits DNA. This sample carries roughly 420,000 distinct CDR3 sequences, with 7.3% going to the ten biggest clones. This clonotype was obtained from a woman aged 18 to 75 in good health. Sequenced sample: blood T cells: a sorted CD56 or NKG2C T cell subset, CD4+ or CD8+ T cells, or bulk PBMC T cells (not recorded which).

CDR3 sequence: CASRIRGRTSGELFF. The chain is built from TRBV7-2 and TRBJ2-2; TCRdb reports TRBD2, a call that lacks DNA to check it against. CDR1 and CDR2 from the germline V gene are SGHTA and FQGNSA. The CDR3 is 15 amino acids.